The 24 T cell receptor beta chains presented below share a single source sample, sequenced in a study of cytomegalovirus exposure and HLA in healthy donors. 60 Vbeta and 13 Jbeta primers were used in PCR. Sequenced by immunoSEQ multiplex PCR; TCRdb stores in-frame clones only, minus some. Of 100,000 or so clones listed, less than 85% are singletons. Sequencing was performed on PBMCs. The receptors were gathered from a man between 18 and 35 years old in good health and CMV-seronegative.

The rearrangement joins TRBV5-1 to TRBJ2-1, with 13 nucleotides matching TRBD2. V lost 1 base and J lost 5; bases outside the gene matches: 3. The length of the CDR3 is 16 residues. CDR1 and CDR2 from the germline V gene are SGHRS and YFSETQ. The CDR3 is CASSLWGLAGNNEQFF. The CDR3 region has the DNA TGCGCCAGCAGCTTGTGGGGACTAGCGGGAAACAATGAGCAGTTCTTC. The variable domain in full, with the rest retrieved from reference TRBV5-1 and TRBJ2-1, is KAGVTQTPRYLIKTRGQQVTLSCSPISGHRSVSWYQQTPGQGLQFLFEYFSETQRNKGNFPGRFSGRQFSNSRSEMNVSTLELGDSALYLCASSLWGLAGNNEQFFGPGTRLTVL.

This clone showed up just once. The chain employs TRBV5-1 and TRBJ2-7, with 11 bases aligning to TRBD2. Germline V gene lookup returns CDR1 SGHRS and CDR2 YFSETQ. The CDR3 spans 18 residues. Trimming at V came to 5 bases and at J to 4 bases, leaving 17 bases not matched to a gene. CDR3: CASSLGTSGRRAGYEQYF. Written as DNA, the CDR3 is TGCGCCAGCAGTCTTGGGACTAGCGGACGGAGGGCCGGTTACGAGCAGTACTTC.

V usage is TRBV25-1 and J usage is TRBJ2-3; TRBD1 is a possible D gene (5 bases). CDR1 MGHDK and CDR2 SYGVNS come from the germline V gene. V shed 5 bases and J shed 0 bases, with 12 bases lying between them. This CDR3 is 15 amino acids long. CDR3 in DNA: TGTGCCAGCAGTCTTCAGGGCCTCAGCACAGATACGCAGTATTTT. Amino acid sequence: CASSLQGLSTDTQYF. The variable domain in full, with the rest retrieved from reference TRBV25-1 and TRBJ2-3, is EADIYQTPRYLVIGTGKKITLECSQTMGHDKMYWYQQDPGMELHLIHYSYGVNSTEKGDLSSESTVSRIRTEHFPLTLESARPSHTSQYLCASSLQGLSTDTQYFGPGTRLTVL.

The sample holds one count of this clone. J is TRBJ2-5 and V is TRBV10-3; 7 positions agree with TRBD1. The germline gives CDR1 ENHRY, CDR2 SYGVKD. This CDR3 comprises 12 residues. V was clipped by 10 bases and J by 3 bases; unmatched bases: 5. CDR3 region: CATQGWEETQYF. The CDR3 DNA follows: TGTGCCACACAGGGGTGGGAAGAGACCCAGTACTTC.

The chain recombines TRBV7-2 with TRBJ1-2, with no clear D. The CDR3 has 14 amino acids. Germline CDR1 is SGHTA and CDR2 is FQGNSA. The ends were cut back, 1 base at V and 5 bases at J, with 11 bases in the middle. The CDR3 sequence: CASSLVGGEYGYTF. The CDR3 DNA is TGTGCCAGCAGCTTAGTGGGCGGGGAATATGGCTACACCTTC.

This clone has more than one count but fewer than ten. The chain carries TRBV5-6 and TRBJ1-1; D is unclear. Between the trimmed V and J ends, which lost 3 bases and 1 base, there was a span of 10 bases. Germline V gives CDR1 SGHDT, CDR2 YYEEEE. The CDR3 length is 14 residues. The DNA of the CDR3 is TGTGCCAGCAGCTCATATCTTAGGAACACTGAAGCTTTCTTT. Residues: CASSSYLRNTEAFF.

The chain combines TRBV5-1 with TRBJ2-1, with D possibly TRBD2 on 6 matching bases. The CDR3 totals 15 residues. From germline, CDR1 is SGHRS and CDR2 YFSETQ. The ends were cut back, 6 bases at V and 5 bases at J, with 18 bases in the middle. This CDR3 reads CASILGMGLNNEQFF. The CDR3 bases are TGCGCCAGCATCCTGGGTATGGGACTTAACAATGAGCAGTTCTTC. The full variable domain, its missing parts supplied by reference TRBV5-1 and TRBJ2-1, is KAGVTQTPRYLIKTRGQQVTLSCSPISGHRSVSWYQQTPGQGLQFLFEYFSETQRNKGNFPGRFSGRQFSNSRSEMNVSTLELGDSALYLCASILGMGLNNEQFFGPGTRLTVL.

A few counts support this clone. The chain recombines TRBV30 with TRBJ1-1; D unclear. CDR3 size: 15 residues. The ends were cut back, 0 bases at V and 8 bases at J, with 19 bases in the middle. CDR1 and CDR2 (germline): GTSNPN, SVGIG (reference sequence). DNA for the CDR3: TGTGCCTGGAGTGTAAACACCACCCCGAAGACAGAAGCTTTCTTT. Protein product: CAWSVNTTPKTEAFF.

The chain joins TRBV5-5 to TRBJ2-3; 9 bases are shared with TRBD2. Trimming at V came to 4 bases and at J to 4 bases, leaving 4 bases not matched to a gene. The CDR3 contains 14 residues. The germline V gene has CDR1 SGHKS and CDR2 YYEKEE (reference sequence). CDR3 nucleotides: TGTGCCAGCAGCCTTAGCGGGAGCCCAGATACGCAGTATTTT. It translates to CASSLSGSPDTQYF.

V gene TRBV20-1 combines with J gene TRBJ2-3; D remains ambiguous. Trimming stripped 3 bases from V and 6 bases from J, with 4 bases between. This CDR3 region has 10 residues. Germline CDR1 is DFQATT and CDR2 is SNEGSKA (reference sequence). The DNA of the CDR3 is TGCAGTGCTAGCGGGGATACGCAGTATTTT. Amino acid sequence: CSASGDTQYF.

This clone was observed once. J is TRBJ1-6 and V is TRBV6-5; D is undetermined. Germline lookup yields CDR1 MNHEY and CDR2 SVGAGI. The CDR3 covers 16 residues. V lost 0 bases, J lost 4 bases, and 10 bases lay in between. Here the CDR3 DNA reads TGTGCCAGCAGTTACTCGCAGAGGAAGTATAATTCACCCCTCCACTTT. This sequence encodes CASSYSQRKYNSPLHF.

The rearrangement uses TRBV5-1 and TRBJ2-7; 8 bases are a match to TRBD2. Germline-derived CDR1 and CDR2 are SGHRS and YFSETQ. The ends lost 4 bases at V and 0 bases at J; junction bases unmatched: 15. The CDR3 length is 18 residues. As DNA, the CDR3 is TGCGCCAGCAGCCGGGACGCCGGACTAGCCGTGAGCTCCTACGAGCAGTACTTC. Residues: CASSRDAGLAVSSYEQYF.

The chain employs TRBV9 and TRBJ1-2; 8 bases match TRBD1. Germline assignment: CDR1 SGDLS and CDR2 YYNGEE. Unmatched junction bases numbered 6, after V lost 3 bases and J lost 2 bases. This CDR3 has 15 residues. The CDR3 spells CASSGRQGRNYGYTF. In DNA, the CDR3 is TGTGCCAGCAGCGGAAGACAGGGGAGGAACTATGGCTACACCTTC.

The CDR3 here is CASSGQGAGEQYF. The CDR3 region has the DNA TGTGCCAGCAGTGGACAGGGGGCGGGCGAGCAGTACTTC. This rearrangement joins TRBV2 to TRBJ2-7, with TRBD1 identical over 10 bases. The germline V gene has CDR1 SNHLY and CDR2 FYNNEI. Trimming cost V 4 bases and J 6 bases; bases outside gene matches: 3. This CDR3 contains 13 residues.

The genes are TRBV7-3 and TRBJ2-3; 8 nucleotides match TRBD2. The ends lost 1 base at V and 1 base at J; junction bases unmatched: 4. This CDR3 comprises 16 residues. CDR1 is SGHTA and CDR2 is FQGTGA in the germline V gene. The CDR3 nucleotides are TGTGCCAGCAGCTTAAATTGGCGGGAGGGCACAGATACGCAGTATTTT. Translation: CASSLNWREGTDTQYF. The full variable domain, in which reference TRBV7-3 and TRBJ2-3 provide the parts outside the CDR3, is GAGVSQTPSNKVTEKGKYVELRCDPISGHTALYWYRQSLGQGPEFLIYFQGTGAADDSGLPNDRFFAVRPEGSVSTLKIQRTERGDSAVYLCASSLNWREGTDTQYFGPGTRLTVL.

The V gene is TRBV7-2, the J gene TRBJ2-5, with 11 bases matching TRBD2. The CDR3 runs 16 residues. V was pared by 0 bases and J by 7 bases, with 7 bases of the junction left unmatched. Germline-derived CDR1 and CDR2 are SGHTA and FQGNSA. CDR3 DNA sequence: TGTGCCAGCAGCTTAGCCTTAGCGGGAGGGCCGCGGACCCAGTACTTC. It is translated as CASSLALAGGPRTQYF.

Of note for this clone: One end of the junction is discordant with germline, which a read error may explain. J is TRBJ2-2 and V is TRBV19, with 8 bases aligning to TRBD2. Germline V gives CDR1 LNHDA, CDR2 SQIVND (reference sequence). The CDR3 spans 17 residues. CDR3 in DNA: TGTGCCAGTAGTCTAGACCCCGCGGGGGGTAGCACCGGGGAGCTGTTTTTT. The encoded protein is CASSLDPAGGSTGELFF. Drawing the rest from reference TRBV19 and TRBJ2-2, the complete variable domain is DGGITQSPKYLFRKEGQNVTLSCEQNLNHDAMYWYRQDPGQGLRLIYYSQIVNDFQKGDIAEGYSVSREKKESFPLTVTSAQKNPTAFYLCASSLDPAGGSTGELFFGEGSRLTVL.

In this sample, this clone turned up once. The chain uses TRBV5-1 and TRBJ2-1; TRBD2 aligns across 10 bases. V lost 5 bases to trimming and J lost 6 bases; unmatched junction nucleotides: 8. This CDR3 region has 15 residues. Germline loops: CDR1 SGHRS, CDR2 YFSETQ. The CDR3 coding sequence is TGCGCCAGCAGTCTGAGTAGCGGGAGGCGCAATGAGCAGTTCTTC. Its translation is CASSLSSGRRNEQFF.

The V and J genes are TRBV7-9 and TRBJ1-5; TRBD1 aligns across 7 bases. The ends lost 2 bases at V and 1 base at J; junction bases unmatched: 2. The CDR3 runs to 15 residues. Per germline, CDR1 SEHNR and CDR2 FQNEAQ (reference sequence). The CDR3 loop is CASSLQGGSNQPQHF. The CDR3, as DNA: TGTGCCAGCAGCTTACAGGGGGGAAGCAATCAGCCCCAGCATTTT.

J is TRBJ1-1 and V is TRBV27; TRBD1 is a possible D gene (5 bases). CDR1 is MNHEY and CDR2 is SMNVEV in the germline V gene (reference sequence). The V end was cut by 2 bases, the J end by 4 bases, with 11 bases between. The CDR3 has 14 amino acids. The CDR3 protein is CASSLRGFGTEAFF. The CDR3 DNA reads as TGTGCCAGCAGTTTACGGGGGTTCGGCACTGAAGCTTTCTTT.

The sample holds a few counts of this clone. This chain links TRBV10-3 with TRBJ1-3; D may be TRBD1 (6 bases). Germline loops: CDR1 ENHRY, CDR2 SYGVKD. Trimming cost V 3 bases and J 0 bases, with 12 bases left between them. The CDR3 has 16 amino acids. The CDR3 loop is CAISEGGASSGNTIYF. The CDR3 DNA follows: TGTGCCATCAGTGAAGGGGGGGCATCCTCTGGAAACACCATATATTTT.

The rearrangement uses TRBV5-6 and TRBJ1-6; D may be TRBD1 (6 bases). The ends were cut back, 0 bases at V and 7 bases at J, with 8 bases in the middle. CDR1 and CDR2 (germline): SGHDT, YYEEEE. The CDR3 runs 14 residues. The CDR3 sequence: CASSLGGRNSPLHF. In DNA form, the CDR3 reads TGTGCCAGCAGCTTGGGGGGGCGAAATTCACCCCTCCACTTT.

This chain links TRBV28 with TRBJ2-7; D perhaps matches TRBD1 (5 bases). Looked up from germline, CDR1 is MDHEN and CDR2 is SYDVKM. V lost 1 base to trimming and J lost 3 bases, with 13 bases between them. The CDR3 sequence is 15 residues long. CDR3 sequence (DNA): TGTGCCAGCAGTTTATCGGGCACAGGCTTCTACGAGCAGTACTTC. Amino acids: CASSLSGTGFYEQYF.

The chain links TRBV6-5 to TRBJ2-7; 10 bases agree with TRBD1. The CDR3 extends over 12 amino acids. Germline CDR1 is MNHEY and CDR2 is SVGAGI. V lost 7 bases and J lost 9; bases outside the gene matches: 6. CDR3 in amino acids: CASKLGTGAQYF. The CDR3 DNA reads TGTGCCAGCAAGCTCGGGACAGGGGCGCAGTACTTC.